The 8 T cell receptor beta chains below all came from one sample that was sequenced in a study of blood T cells in healthy people across ages. PCR was performed a second time for about 7 to 12 cycles using a sample-barcoded 5' primer and a J-beta primer mix. One entry per CDR3 protein results from TCRdb running MiXCR on the 5' RACE reads. The data hold roughly 1,500,000 distinct CDR3 sequences, with roughly 32% observed a single time. Specimen: blood. The source of these receptors is a woman in her twenties or thirties in good health.

The CDR3 reads CSPRLAGNNEQYF. The CDR3 coding sequence is TGCAGTCCGAGACTAGCGGGGAACAATGAGCAGTACTTC. V is TRBV20-1 and J is TRBJ2-5; 11 bases align to TRBD2. The V gene end was trimmed by 8 bases and the J gene end by 11 bases; junction bases not matched to a gene: 13. Germline CDR1 DFQATT, CDR2 SNEGSKA (reference sequence). This CDR3 has 13 residues.

The chain has TRBV28 and TRBJ1-5; 9 nucleotides line up with TRBD1. J gave up 4 bases and V 6 bases, and 13 bases lay outside the gene matches. The CDR3 contains 17 residues. Germline CDR1 MDHEN, CDR2 SYDVKM. CDR3 DNA sequence: TGTGCCAGCAGAAGGACAGGGGAGAAAGGTACAAATCAGCCCCAGCATTTT. Its protein is CASRRTGEKGTNQPQHF.

This clonotype has a single count. One end of the junction is discordant with germline, which a read error may explain. The rearrangement links TRBV12-3 or TRBV12-4 to TRBJ1-5, with D tentatively TRBD1 (5 bases). The CDR3 is 17 residues long. The CDR3 loop reads CASSSGWGRAEYQPRHF. DNA of the CDR3: TGTGCCAGCAGTTCCGGGTGGGGCAGGGCCGAATATCAGCCCCGGCATTTT.

The chain combines TRBV27 with TRBJ2-7, with TRBD2 identical over 8 bases. The germline V gene encodes CDR1 MNHEY and CDR2 SMNVEV (reference sequence). The CDR3 is made up of 16 amino acids. The V segment lost 4 bases and the J segment 3 bases; nucleotides outside the gene matches: 11. Here the CDR3 reads CASSSRGSGGIYEQYF. The CDR3 DNA follows: TGTGCCAGCAGTTCCCGCGGGTCGGGAGGGATCTACGAGCAGTACTTC.

The sample holds a few counts of this clonotype. The chain carries TRBV4-1 and TRBJ2-5, with D perhaps matching TRBD2 (6 bases). The CDR3 is made up of 15 amino acids. With 5 bases removed from V and 4 bases from J, the gap between germline ends came to 17 bases. CDR1 MGHRA and CDR2 YSYEKL come from the germline V gene. The chain's CDR3 is CASSSTGTAPETQYF. For the CDR3, the DNA is TGCGCCAGCAGCAGCACCGGGACTGCCCCAGAGACCCAGTACTTC.

This clonotype was recorded a few times. This chain connects TRBV20-1 to TRBJ1-2; a weak D match, TRBD1 (5 bases). This CDR3 has 12 amino acids. The germline V gene encodes CDR1 DFQATT and CDR2 SNEGSKA (reference sequence). The CDR3, as DNA: TGCAGCGACAGACGCTCTAACTATGGCTACACCTTC. Translation: CSDRRSNYGYTF.

This clonotype came up a few times. The chain employs TRBV6-6 and TRBJ2-7, with D maybe TRBD2 (5 bases). The CDR3 contains 16 residues. Germline loops: CDR1 MNHNY, CDR2 SVGAGI (reference sequence). Trimming left V 0 bases short and J 5 bases short, with 17 bases between. The CDR3 loop is CASSYSRYTRDNEQYF. The CDR3 DNA reads as TGTGCCAGCAGTTACTCAAGGTATACTAGAGACAACGAGCAGTACTTC.

About this clonotype itself: One base away lies a much larger clone, so this may be a sequencing read error. The J gene is TRBJ2-1, the V gene TRBV20-1, with D perhaps TRBD2 (6 bases). In germline, CDR1 is DFQATT, CDR2 SNEGSKA (reference sequence). CDR3 length: 15 amino acids. The V end was cut by 3 bases, the J end by 4 bases, with 16 bases between. This chain's CDR3 is CSASPTGVLYNEQFF. As DNA, the CDR3 is TGCAGTGCTAGTCCAACGGGAGTCCTGTACAATGAGCAGTTCTTC.